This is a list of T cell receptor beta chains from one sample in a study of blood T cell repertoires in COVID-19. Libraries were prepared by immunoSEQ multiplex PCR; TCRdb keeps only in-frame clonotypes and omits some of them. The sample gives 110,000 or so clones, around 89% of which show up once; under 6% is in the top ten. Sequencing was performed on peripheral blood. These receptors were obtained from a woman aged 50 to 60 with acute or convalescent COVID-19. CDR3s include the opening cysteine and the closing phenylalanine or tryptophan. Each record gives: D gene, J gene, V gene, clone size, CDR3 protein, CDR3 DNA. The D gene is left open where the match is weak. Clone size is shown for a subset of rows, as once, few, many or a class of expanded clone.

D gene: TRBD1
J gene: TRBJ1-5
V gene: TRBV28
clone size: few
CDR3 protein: CAYGTGYNQPQHF
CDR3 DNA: TGTGCCTATGGGACAGGGTATAATCAGCCCCAGCATTTT

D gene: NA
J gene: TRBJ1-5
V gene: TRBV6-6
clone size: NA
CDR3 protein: CASSYGSFNQPQHF
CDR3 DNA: TGTGCCAGCAGTTACGGGAGCTTCAATCAGCCCCAGCATTTT

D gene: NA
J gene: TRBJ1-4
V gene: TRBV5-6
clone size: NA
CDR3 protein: CASSLRQLNEKLFF
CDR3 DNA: TGTGCCAGCAGCTTAAGACAGCTCAATGAAAAACTGTTTTTT

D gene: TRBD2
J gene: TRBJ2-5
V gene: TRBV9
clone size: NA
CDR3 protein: CASSVGGLADLQETQYF
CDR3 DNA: TGTGCCAGCAGCGTAGGGGGACTAGCGGACCTCCAAGAGACCCAGTACTTC

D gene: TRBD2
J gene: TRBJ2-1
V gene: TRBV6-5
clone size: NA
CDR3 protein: CASSSRGDNEQFF
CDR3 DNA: TGTGCCAGCAGTTCCCGGGGGGACAATGAGCAGTTCTTC

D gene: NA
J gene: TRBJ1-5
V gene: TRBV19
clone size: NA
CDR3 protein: CASSAFSGTQSNQPQHF
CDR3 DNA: TGTGCCAGTAGTGCTTTCTCCGGGACACAAAGCAATCAGCCCCAGCATTTT

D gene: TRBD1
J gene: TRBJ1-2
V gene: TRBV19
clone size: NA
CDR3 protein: CASTPDPGQGNYGYTF
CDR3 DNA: TGTGCCAGTACCCCGGATCCGGGACAGGGGAACTATGGCTACACCTTC

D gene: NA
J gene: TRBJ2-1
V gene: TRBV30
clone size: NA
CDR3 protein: CAWSVTQANEQFF
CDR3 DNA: TGTGCCTGGAGTGTAACACAGGCCAATGAGCAGTTCTTC

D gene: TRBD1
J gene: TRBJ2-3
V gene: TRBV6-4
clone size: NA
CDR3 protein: CASSDGQGNTDTQYF
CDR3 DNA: TGTGCCAGCAGTGACGGACAGGGCAACACAGATACGCAGTATTTT

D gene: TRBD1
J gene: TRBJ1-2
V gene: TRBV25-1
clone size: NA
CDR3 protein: CASSGLGQGGGYTF
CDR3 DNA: TGTGCCAGCAGTGGATTGGGACAGGGGGGAGGCTACACCTTC